These 11 T cell receptor beta chains came from one sample sequenced in a study of immune heterogeneity within non-small cell lung tumors. Bulk tumor gDNA, roughly 600 ng per sample, served as the TCR template. Biopsies that were spaced far apart were taken, several per primary tumor, during surgery. Patients with untreated, newly diagnosed non-small cell lung cancer underwent curative surgery. Multiplex PCR employing 32 V and 13 J primers generated amplicons of the TCR beta CDR3. TCRdb re-called the multiplex PCR reads through MiXCR, storing one row per CDR3 protein. Of 10,000 to 15,000 distinct CDR3 sequences detected, 20% to 25% appear once; the ten largest clones hold 13%. Input material: lung tumor tissue. These receptors came from a man aged 45-60 years with non-small cell lung cancer.

This clonotype is medium-sized in the sample. The gene calls are TRBV25-1 and TRBJ2-1; D is unresolved. The CDR3 runs to 17 residues. Per the germline V gene, CDR1 is MGHDK and CDR2 is SYGVNS. Trimming removed 1 base from V and 0 bases from J, with 13 bases in between. CDR3 nucleotides: TGTGCCAGCAGTGAATCCACAATCAAGAGCTCCTACAATGAGCAGTTCTTC. Protein sequence: CASSESTIKSSYNEQFF.

In its sample, this clonotype was seen once. This may be a read error: a much more frequent sequence differs by one nucleotide. This chain joins TRBV5-1 and TRBJ1-5; a weak D match, TRBD1 (5 bases). Trimming removed 3 bases at V and 7 bases at J, with 17 bases between. The CDR3 is 15 residues long. CDR1 and CDR2 from the germline V gene are SGHRS and YFSETQ. The CDR3 loop reads CASSSDWGGSQPQHF. The CDR3 DNA reads TGCGCCAGCAGCTCCGACTGGGGGGGGAGCCAGCCCCAGCATTTT.

This clonotype was counted many times. This chain connects TRBV5-1 to TRBJ2-6; the D gene could be TRBD1 or TRBD2 (5 bases each). The CDR3 length is 15 residues. V was trimmed by 6 bases and J by 2 bases, leaving 12 bases between them. Germline V lookup: CDR1 SGHRS, CDR2 YFSETQ. CDR3 residues: CASTMGVPGANVLTF. CDR3 sequence (DNA): TGCGCCAGCACCATGGGGGTCCCTGGGGCCAACGTCCTGACTTTC.

This clonotype came up many times. The V call is TRBV7-8, the J call TRBJ2-1; TRBD2 agrees at 14 bases. The CDR3 is made up of 19 amino acids. Germline CDR1 and CDR2: SGHVS and FQNEAQ. The trim removed 2 bases at V and 3 bases at J, leaving 9 bases unmatched. The CDR3 nucleotides are TGTGCCAGCAGCTTATCCGGGACTAGCGGGAGTGGGATCTACAATGAGCAGTTCTTC. Its protein is CASSLSGTSGSGIYNEQFF.

Regarding this clonotype: A much larger clone sits a single nucleotide away, making a read error possible. DNA for the CDR3: TGCAGTGCTAGAGATAGCGGTAGCGTGGACTCGAACACCGGGGAGCTGTTTTTT. Translating it yields CSARDSGSVDSNTGELFF. J is TRBJ2-2 and V is TRBV20-1, with D possibly being TRBD2 (6 bases). Per the germline V gene, CDR1 is DFQATT and CDR2 is SNEGSKA (reference sequence). This CDR3 is built from 18 residues. V was pared by 0 bases and J by 0 bases, with 17 bases between.

This clonotype was detected ten times or more. This rearrangement joins TRBV6-2 or TRBV6-3 to TRBJ1-1; D not resolved. This CDR3 comprises 11 residues. Between the trimmed V and J ends, which lost 2 bases and 9 bases, there was a span of 7 bases. CDR1 is MNHEY, CDR2 SVGEGT, per germline. The CDR3 DNA follows: TGTGCCAGCAGTTACGGGCAAAAAGCTTTCTTT. Its protein product is CASSYGQKAFF.

This clonotype was seen many times. The V call is TRBV6-5, the J call TRBJ1-1; the D gene is possibly TRBD1 (5 bases). With 0 bases removed from V and 0 bases from J, the gap between germline ends came to 5 bases. Germline V lookup: CDR1 MNHEY, CDR2 SVGAGI. CDR3 length: 14 amino acids. The CDR3 spells CASSYSGVNTEAFF. CDR3 sequence (DNA): TGTGCCAGCAGTTACTCAGGGGTGAACACTGAAGCTTTCTTT.

The rearrangement links TRBV19 to TRBJ1-1, with D maybe TRBD1 (5 bases). The V gene's germline CDR1 is LNHDA and CDR2 SQIVND (reference sequence). Deletions cut 5 bases from V and 5 bases from J, with 18 bases between. The CDR3 runs 15 residues. CDR3 DNA sequence: TGTGCCAGTAGTTCGATAGACAGCTGGAGGACTGAAGCTTTCTTT. Translated, it gives CASSSIDSWRTEAFF.

This clonotype was counted ten times or more. The gene calls are TRBV7-2 and TRBJ1-1, with D maybe TRBD1 (6 bases). Germline V CDR1 and CDR2: SGHTA, FQGNSA. V was shortened by 4 bases and J by 0 bases, with 12 bases between the two germline ends. This CDR3 comprises 15 residues. The CDR3 bases are TGTGCCAGCAGCTACAGGGTAGGGATGAACACTGAAGCTTTCTTT. Amino acids: CASSYRVGMNTEAFF. Filled out from reference TRBV7-2 and TRBJ1-1, the complete variable domain reads GAGVSQSPSNKVTEKGKDVELRCDPISGHTALYWYRQSLGQGLEFLIYFQGNSAPDKSGLPSDRFSAERTGGSVSTLTIQRTQQEDSAVYLCASSYRVGMNTEAFFGQGTRLTVV.

In its sample, this clonotype was seen many times. The J gene is TRBJ1-3, the V gene TRBV19; D gene uncertain. V gave up 7 bases and J gave up 0 bases, with 7 bases separating them. The CDR3 extends over 13 amino acids. Germline V gives CDR1 LNHDA, CDR2 SQIVND (reference sequence). CDR3 sequence (DNA): TGTGCCAGTATCGACCGCTCTGGAAACACCATATATTTT. Protein product: CASIDRSGNTIYF.

A word on this clonotype: This sequence may be a read error, since a much larger clone differs from it by one base. The rearrangement joins TRBV9 to TRBJ2-2; the match to TRBD1 covers 7 bases. This CDR3 spans 15 amino acids. The V gene's germline CDR1 is SGDLS and CDR2 YYNGEE. The ends lost 3 bases at V and 6 bases at J; junction bases unmatched: 8. The DNA for the CDR3 is TGTGCCAGCAGCGCCATGACAGGGTTTCCCGGGGAGCTGTTTTTT. Protein product: CASSAMTGFPGELFF.